This T cell receptor (beta chain) was recorded in a study of blood T cell repertoires in COVID-19. Study-wide context: COVID-19 samples from acute and convalescent phases originated in the United States, Italy and Spain.

As processed by the authors: Amplified reference gene primers provided the basis for estimating nucleated cell counts. Sequencing used immunoSEQ multiplex PCR; TCRdb keeps in-frame clones, though not all of them. Clone size and the V and J calls come from that table; the DNA yielded D and trimming. The sample consists of 110,000 to 150,000 clones, approximately 80% of them appearing once. CDR1 MNHNY and CDR2 SVGAGI come from the germline V gene (reference sequence). V was trimmed by 2 bases and J by 4 bases, leaving 14 bases between them. The length of the CDR3 is 16 residues. The sample was PBMCs or T cells enriched from blood (not recorded which). The J gene is TRBJ1-4, the V gene TRBV6-6; D not resolved. This clonotype originated in a woman aged 50 to 60 who had recovered from COVID-19. The CDR3 reads CASSYREGTDNEKLFF. The CDR3 DNA reads TGTGCCAGCAGTTACAGAGAGGGAACGGATAATGAAAAACTGTTTTTT.